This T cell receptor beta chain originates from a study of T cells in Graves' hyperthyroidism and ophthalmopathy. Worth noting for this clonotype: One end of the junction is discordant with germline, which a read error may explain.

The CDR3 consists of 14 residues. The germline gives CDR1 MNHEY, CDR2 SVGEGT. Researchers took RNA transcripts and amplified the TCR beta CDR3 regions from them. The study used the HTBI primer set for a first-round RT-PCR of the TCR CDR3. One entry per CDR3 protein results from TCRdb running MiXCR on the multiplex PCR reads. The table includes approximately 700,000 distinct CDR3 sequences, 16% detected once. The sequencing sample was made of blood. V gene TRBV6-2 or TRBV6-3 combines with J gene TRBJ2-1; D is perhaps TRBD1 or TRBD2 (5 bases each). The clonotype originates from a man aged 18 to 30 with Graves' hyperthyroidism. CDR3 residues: CASGGTGPYNEQLF. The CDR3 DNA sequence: TGTGCCAGCGGGGGTACCGGACCATACAATGAGCAGCTCTTC.